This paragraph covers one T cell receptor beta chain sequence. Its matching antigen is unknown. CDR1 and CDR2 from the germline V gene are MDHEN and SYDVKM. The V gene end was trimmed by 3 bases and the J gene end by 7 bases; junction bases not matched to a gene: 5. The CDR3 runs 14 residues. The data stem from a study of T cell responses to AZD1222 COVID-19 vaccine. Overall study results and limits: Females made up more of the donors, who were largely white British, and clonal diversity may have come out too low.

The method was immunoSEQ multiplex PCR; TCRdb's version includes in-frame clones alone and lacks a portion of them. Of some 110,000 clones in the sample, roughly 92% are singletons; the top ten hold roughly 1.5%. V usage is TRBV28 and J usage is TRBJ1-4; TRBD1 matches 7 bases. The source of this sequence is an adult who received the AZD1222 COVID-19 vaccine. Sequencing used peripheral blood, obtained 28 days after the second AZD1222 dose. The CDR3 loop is CASSFWQGGEKLFF. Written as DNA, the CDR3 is TGTGCCAGCAGTTTCTGGCAGGGGGGTGAAAAACTGTTTTTT.